This T cell receptor (beta chain) appears in the sequencing data of a study of T cells after yellow fever vaccination. Overall study: When fractions had low cell numbers, they were prepared with SMART-Seq v4 Ultra Low Input.

The CDR3 is made up of 13 amino acids. V dropped 10 bases and J dropped 5; count of bases not matched to a gene: 6. Germline-derived CDR1 and CDR2 are ENHRY and SYGVKD. The 5'RACE template-switching step produced TCR cDNA and added a universal primer site and UMIs. TCRdb processed the 5' RACE reads anew with MiXCR; each CDR3 protein has one entry. Of some 550,000 distinct CDR3 sequences listed, roughly a fifth are singletons. Details on this clonotype: Its antigen is undetermined.

The study, taken as a whole, reports: Among primary-vaccination clones, most reappeared after the booster, at roughly 95% for CD4 and 85% to 90% for CD8. CD4 and CD8 compartments shared a small share of clonotypes.

The chain employs TRBV10-3 and TRBJ2-1; 9 positions match TRBD1. This TCR was sampled from a man aged 30-40 years who received the YFV17D yellow fever vaccine. The sample in question was PBMCs, obtained 15 days after the yellow fever booster vaccination. The CDR3 coding sequence is TGTGCCACCGGGACAGGGAGGGACAATGAGCAGTTCTTC. Translated, it gives CATGTGRDNEQFF.